This T cell receptor (beta chain) is from a study of blood T cell repertoires in COVID-19. Sequenced by immunoSEQ multiplex PCR; TCRdb stores in-frame clones only, minus some. The profile shows 65,000 to 90,000 clones, roughly 78% of them singletons. The ends were cut back, 2 bases at V and 3 bases at J, with 11 bases in the middle. There are 14 residues in the CDR3. Germline CDR1 and CDR2: MNHNS and SASEGT. The count of this clone is one. The sample was peripheral blood. The source of this sequence is a man aged 55 to 69 with active or convalescent COVID-19. The chain combines TRBV6-1 with TRBJ2-7; D might be TRBD1 (5 bases). This chain's CDR3 is CASSESGTGYEQYF. The CDR3 DNA follows: TGTGCCAGCAGTGAAAGTGGTACAGGCTACGAGCAGTACTTC.